Included here is one TCR beta chain sequence, with context. What it binds is unknown. This record comes from a study of cytomegalovirus exposure and HLA in healthy donors. Study-wide findings and caveats: Some public TCRs appeared in many individuals, while most sequences were rare.

In the PCR, 60 Vbeta and 13 Jbeta primers were used. Assay: immunoSEQ multiplex PCR; the TCRdb copy retains only in-frame clones and omits some. The sample lists around 210,000 clones, 82% occurring once. The material sequenced was PBMCs. The sequence came from a woman aged 40 to 49 in good health and CMV-seronegative.

As DNA, the CDR3 is TGTGCCAGCACCTGGCAGGACAGAAGTTACTATGGCTACACCTTC. Its translation is CASTWQDRSYYGYTF. The chain carries TRBV7-2 and TRBJ1-2, with D possibly matching TRBD1 (6 bases). This CDR3 has 15 amino acids. Germline loops: CDR1 SGHTA, CDR2 FQGNSA. V lost 7 bases and J 3 bases, leaving 18 bases between the germline ends.